The clone carrying this TCR beta chain showed up just a few times. What it binds is not known. Repertoires were generated with immunoSEQ multiplex PCR, while TCRdb's copy carries only in-frame clones and drops some. Of 2,500,000 or so clones in the sample, 85% to 95% were seen once. The sample belongs to a study of shared clonotypes between healthy human individuals. Study-wide background: Ranging from 18 to 49 in age, donors were a couple of women and a few men. General study results and limits: Generation probabilities of non-shared clonotypes were lower (relative to those shared by all four donors). It was anticipated that sequencing depth would influence how many clonotypes donors shared. Compared with memory subsets, naive subsets generally had larger estimated richness.

Sequencing input: naive CD4+ T cells from PBMCs. Noted subset: CD45RA+ positively selected. The clonotype was recovered from a man aged 18-30 years in good health. Some clones in this sample may be carry-over from other donors' samples.

CDR3 DNA sequence: TGTGCCAGCAGTTTGGAGGGGCCCAACTTGAACACTGAAGCTTTCTTT. Its protein product is CASSLEGPNLNTEAFF. The genes are TRBV27 and TRBJ1-1; D is possibly TRBD1 (5 bases). V dropped 3 bases and J dropped 0 bases, with 14 bases sitting between them. Germline assignment: CDR1 MNHEY and CDR2 SMNVEV (reference sequence). The CDR3 extends over 16 amino acids.